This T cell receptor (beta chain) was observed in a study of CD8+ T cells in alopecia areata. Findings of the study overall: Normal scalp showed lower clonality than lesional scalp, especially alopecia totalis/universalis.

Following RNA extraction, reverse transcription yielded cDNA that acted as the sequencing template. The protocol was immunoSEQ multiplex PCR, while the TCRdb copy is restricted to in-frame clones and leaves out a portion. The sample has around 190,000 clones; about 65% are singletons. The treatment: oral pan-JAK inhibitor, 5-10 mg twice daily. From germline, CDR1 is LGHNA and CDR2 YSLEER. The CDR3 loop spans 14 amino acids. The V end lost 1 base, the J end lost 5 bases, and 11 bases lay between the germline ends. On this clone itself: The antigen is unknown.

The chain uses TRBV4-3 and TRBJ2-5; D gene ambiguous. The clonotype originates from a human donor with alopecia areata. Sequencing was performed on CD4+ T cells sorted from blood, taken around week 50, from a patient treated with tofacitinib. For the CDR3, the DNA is TGCGCCAGCAGCCAAGGACAAAGGGTGGAGACCCAGTACTTC. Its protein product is CASSQGQRVETQYF.